This T cell receptor beta chain was found in a study of CXCR3-negative and CXCR3-positive naive CD8 T cells (dated by TCRdb to between 2018 and 2021). Regarding the complete study: Roughly 130 million TRB reads were obtained in total, roughly 1.5 +/- 0.3 million reads per library. The diversity and physicochemical repertoire analyses included around 10 donors pooled from two independent experiments. For the TRBV-TRBJ cluster analysis, the naive subsets came from about five donors, while the memory cells came from 3 donors. Broader findings and caveats from the paper: Naive CXCR3-negative and CXCR3-positive cells from the same donor showed similar TRBV-TRBJ usage, whereas memory cells showed distinct patterns. Repertoire diversity was comparably high in both naive subsets but much lower in memory CD8+ T cells. Because surface CD5, which is linked to self-reactivity in mice, was comparable between the naive subsets, TCR interaction strength was also inferred from TRB CDR3 physicochemical properties. Compared with CXCR3-negative naive cells, CXCR3-positive naive cells had TRB CDR3s with higher hydrophobicity (lower Kidera factor 4), lower energy, and higher strength and volume indices. CXCR3 expression partially decreased after cryopreservation, so most assays used freshly isolated PBMCs.

Frequency alone marks this clonotype as medium-sized (0.01 to 0.1%); no count is stored. The antigen it recognizes is unknown. Each CD8+ T cell subset was flow-sorted in triplicate, with 300,000 cells per subset placed directly into RLT lysis buffer. To exclude memory contaminants, naive CD8+ T cells were stringently defined as CD45RO-CCR7+CD27+CD95-. Peripheral blood mononuclear cells were isolated from buffy coats by standard density gradient centrifugation. Naive CXCR3-negative and CXCR3-positive CD8+ T cells were flow-sorted using a FACSAria III. Total RNA was extracted from sorted cells using an RNeasy Mini Kit. TCRdb lists the instrument as NextSeq 550. The Human TCR Profiling Kit (MiLaboratory) was used to prepare UMI-labeled 5' RACE TRB cDNA libraries. The full amount of extracted RNA was used for cDNA synthesis, and the full amount of resulting cDNA was used for PCR amplification. The libraries were made side by side, with each library going through the same number of PCR cycles. Processing in the source paper ran as follows. With a requirement of at least two reads per UMI, MIGEC and MiXCR extracted about 50,000 +/- 10,000 unique UMI-labeled TRB cDNA molecules per library. On average, roughly 40,000 +/- 10,000 functional in-frame TRB CDR3 nucleotide clonotypes lacking stop codons were found per library. After downsampling to 5000 UMI-labeled TRB molecules per sample, diversity metrics, including normalized Shannon-Wiener and Chao1, were computed in VDJtools. VDJtools computed clonotype-size-weighted physicochemical properties of the central five CDR3 residues: interaction energy, strength, volume and Kidera factor 4. TCRdb reprocessed the reads and assigns one entry to each CDR3 protein sequence, leaving out DNA. TCRdb's processing, not the study's, gives the V and J calls here. The sample table on file contains roughly 5,000 distinct CDR3 sequences. In total, the top ten clones hold approximately 1.5% of the sample.

The CDR3 runs 11 residues from the cysteine to the phenylalanine. No coding sequence is recorded. CDR1 and CDR2, looked up from the germline V gene, are SGHRS and YFSETQ. The V gene is TRBV5-1 and the J gene is TRBJ2-1; TCRdb gives TRBD1 as the D gene, but with no DNA this cannot be confirmed. The receptor comes from a human donor in good health. Some clones in this sample may be carry-over from other donors' samples. Sequencing was carried out using naive CXCR3+ CD8+ T cells from blood. This specimen's cell subset or site label, interpreted: CD45RO-CCR7+CD27+CD95- naive CD8+ T cells expressing CXCR3 (TNR3+). The CDR3 corresponds to CATETGGEQFF.